Below are 20 T cell receptor beta chains sequenced from a single sample in a study of T-cell memory formation after mild COVID-19. TCRdb re-called the 5' RACE reads with MiXCR, one entry per CDR3 protein. The sample records around 340,000 distinct CDR3 sequences, roughly an eighth being singletons. Sequenced: PBMCs or a T cell subset sorted from them (not recorded which). These receptors all stem from a man aged 18 to 30 who had mild COVID-19 (a few samples of this study predate the infection). Cell type and time point are not known.

This clonotype was counted between two and nine times. This chain connects TRBV4-1 to TRBJ1-4; the D gene is possibly TRBD1 (6 bases). The germline V gene has CDR1 MGHRA and CDR2 YSYEKL. V lost 1 base and J lost 1, with 16 bases in between. The CDR3 sequence is 18 residues long. Written as DNA, the CDR3 is TGCGCCAGCAGCCAAGGATGGGGGGGCGCGGGAACTAATGAAAAACTGTTTTTT. This gives the protein CASSQGWGGAGTNEKLFF.

Only a few counts were recorded for this clonotype. The V and J genes are TRBV6-4 and TRBJ2-3; TRBD2 matches 11 bases. There are 15 residues in the CDR3. Germline trimming cut 4 bases from V and 4 bases from J; bases unmatched to any gene: 4. The germline V gene encodes CDR1 MRHNA and CDR2 SNTAGT. The CDR3, as DNA: TGTGCCAGCAGTGCGAATAGCGGGGGGGCAGATACGCAGTATTTT. Its protein is CASSANSGGADTQYF.

This clonotype turned up a few times. This chain links TRBV24-1 with TRBJ2-1; no clear D gene. CDR1 is KGHDR, CDR2 SFDVKD, per germline. The CDR3 runs 12 residues. Trimming stripped 2 bases from V and 9 bases from J, with 7 bases between. CDR3 protein: CATSDSLAEQFF. In DNA form, the CDR3 reads TGTGCCACCAGTGATTCGCTGGCTGAGCAGTTCTTC.

This chain connects TRBV4-1 to TRBJ2-1; D is undetermined. The CDR3 loop spans 16 amino acids. Germline loops: CDR1 MGHRA, CDR2 YSYEKL. With 1 base removed from V and 10 bases from J, the gap between germline ends came to 20 bases. Here the CDR3 DNA reads TGCGCCAGCAGCCAAGTTGTGGGCAGGTTGGCGTGGGAGCAGTTCTTC. Translation gives CASSQVVGRLAWEQFF.

The chain joins TRBV20-1 to TRBJ1-6; 7 bases align to TRBD1. CDR1 and CDR2 (germline): DFQATT, SNEGSKA (reference sequence). CDR3 length: 10 residues. J was trimmed by 12 bases and V by 6 bases; bases with no gene match: 2. CDR3: CSAQGEPLHF. The DNA for the CDR3 is TGCAGTGCCCAGGGGGAACCCCTCCACTTT.

This chain links TRBV20-1 with TRBJ2-7; tentatively, D is TRBD1 (5 bases). This CDR3 spans 10 amino acids. Trimming left V 5 bases short and J 10 bases short, with 12 bases between. Germline lookup yields CDR1 DFQATT and CDR2 SNEGSKA (reference sequence). CDR3 coding DNA: TGCAGTGCTCTCCAGGACAACCAGTACTTC. Protein product: CSALQDNQYF.

This clonotype was detected a few times. V and J are TRBV11-3 and TRBJ2-3; D perhaps matches TRBD2 (5 bases). Deletions cut 5 bases from V and 8 bases from J, with 17 bases between. The CDR3 runs to 14 residues. Germline V gives CDR1 SGHNT, CDR2 YENEEA. The CDR3 sequence is CASSPDGGRGTQYF. The CDR3 DNA follows: TGTGCCAGCAGCCCAGATGGCGGTCGGGGTACGCAGTATTTT.

This chain uses TRBV5-1 with TRBJ2-1, with 8 bases matching TRBD2. The J segment lost 7 bases and the V segment lost 0 bases, leaving 9 bases of the junction unmatched. Germline CDR1 reads SGHRS; CDR2 reads YFSETQ. This CDR3 region has 16 residues. The CDR3 bases are TGCGCCAGCAGCTTGGAAGGTAGCGGGGCCGGGAATGAGCAGTTCTTC. Protein product: CASSLEGSGAGNEQFF.

V and J are TRBV12-3 or TRBV12-4 and TRBJ2-1; 10 bases align to TRBD2. Germline trimming cut 6 bases from V and 4 bases from J; bases unmatched to any gene: 3. This CDR3 spans 14 amino acids. In DNA form, the CDR3 reads TGTGCCAGCAGGAAGACTAGCGGGTACAATGAGCAGTTCTTC. This sequence encodes CASRKTSGYNEQFF.

This clonotype was detected only a few times. The chain joins TRBV11-2 to TRBJ2-5; 7 bases are shared with TRBD1. From germline, CDR1 is SGHAT and CDR2 FQNNGV. Losses at the gene ends were 4 bases for V and 9 bases for J; bases not matched to a gene: 8. The CDR3 extends over 13 amino acids. CDR3 in DNA: TGTGCCAGCAGCTATCCGCCGCAGGGGGCCCAGTACTTC. Residues: CASSYPPQGAQYF.

CDR3 sequence (DNA): TGTGCCAGCAGCCAATACTCCGGGACAGGGGCCTACGAGCAGTACTTC. It specifies CASSQYSGTGAYEQYF. The rearrangement links TRBV4-2 to TRBJ2-7; 10 positions agree with TRBD1. The CDR3 spans 16 residues. In germline, CDR1 is LGHNA, CDR2 YNFKEQ. V trimming: 2 bases; J trimming: 2 bases; junction bases outside the gene matches: 6.

This clonotype appeared many times. This sequence joins TRBV6-1 and TRBJ1-5; D unclear. The CDR3 loop spans 13 amino acids. CDR1 is MNHNS, CDR2 SASEGT, per germline. V was clipped by 3 bases and J by 6 bases, with 9 bases between them. The CDR3 reads CASSDPGGQPQHF. The CDR3 bases are TGTGCCAGCAGTGACCCCGGCGGTCAGCCCCAGCATTTT.

This clonotype was counted between two and nine times. The rearrangement links TRBV7-9 to TRBJ2-3; D is tentatively TRBD1 or TRBD2 (6 bases each). V was trimmed by 1 base and J by 4 bases, leaving 9 bases between them. Germline values: CDR1 SEHNR, CDR2 FQNEAQ (reference sequence). CDR3 length: 14 residues. Written as DNA, the CDR3 is TGTGCCAGCAGCTTAGAAGGGGGGTCAGATACGCAGTATTTT. Protein: CASSLEGGSDTQYF.

The chain employs TRBV20-1 and TRBJ1-3, with a weak D call TRBD1 (6 bases). Germline CDR1 DFQATT, CDR2 SNEGSKA (reference sequence). The CDR3 has 15 residues. Trimming took 6 bases from V and 0 from J, leaving 15 bases between them. The chain's CDR3 is CSAGGHLDSGNTIYF. DNA for the CDR3: TGCAGTGCAGGGGGACACCTAGACTCTGGAAACACCATATATTTT.

The V and J genes are TRBV12-3 or TRBV12-4 and TRBJ2-1; no clear D. There are 11 residues in the CDR3. Trimming stripped 8 bases from V and 12 bases from J, with 14 bases between. The CDR3 nucleotides are TGTGCCAGCTCTCTGGAAGAATTGCAGTTCTTC. Protein product: CASSLEELQFF.

The chain carries TRBV11-1 and TRBJ2-1; TRBD1 matches at 8 bases. With 1 base clipped from V and 6 bases from J, the junction kept 5 bases outside the gene matches. CDR3 length equals 15 residues. Germline lookup yields CDR1 SGHAT and CDR2 FQDESV (reference sequence). The CDR3 nucleotides are TGTGCCAGCAGCTTAGGTCAGGGGGCATCCAATGAGCAGTTCTTC. It specifies CASSLGQGASNEQFF.

This chain links TRBV20-1 with TRBJ1-2; D not resolved. CDR3 length: 14 amino acids. Germline V CDR1 and CDR2: DFQATT, SNEGSKA (reference sequence). The V gene lost 0 bases and the J gene lost 0 bases, with 8 bases spanning the gap. CDR3 nucleotides: TGCAGTGCTAGAGAAAGACCAACTAACTATGGCTACACCTTC. This codes for CSARERPTNYGYTF.

This clonotype was seen more than once but under ten times. DNA for the CDR3: TGTGCCACCAGCAGAGCACAGGGGACAGATACGCAGTATTTT. As protein: CATSRAQGTDTQYF. The chain joins TRBV15 to TRBJ2-3, with 7 bases aligning to TRBD1. Per germline, CDR1 LNHNV and CDR2 YYDKDF (reference sequence). The length of the CDR3 is 14 residues. Trimming took 1 base from V and 3 from J; bases not matched to a gene: 1.

The chain employs TRBV10-3 and TRBJ1-1; 9 positions match TRBD1. Germline V gene sequence: CDR1 ENHRY, CDR2 SYGVKD. CDR3 length: 14 residues. The J segment lost 1 base and the V segment lost 6 bases, leaving 3 bases of the junction unmatched. The CDR3 loop is CAISGQGWNTEAFF. Written as DNA, the CDR3 is TGTGCCATCAGCGGACAGGGGTGGAACACTGAAGCTTTCTTT.

This clonotype was seen a few times. The J gene is TRBJ2-3, the V gene TRBV5-1; no definite D call. The CDR3 contains 13 residues. Trimming left V 1 base short and J 6 bases short, with 9 bases between. Germline loops: CDR1 SGHRS, CDR2 YFSETQ. This chain's CDR3 is CASSLISGDTQYF. CDR3 in DNA: TGCGCCAGCAGCTTGATATCCGGGGATACGCAGTATTTT.